The 17 T cell receptor beta chains presented below share a single source sample, sequenced in a study of control samples from healthy donors and cancer patients. Sequencing used immunoSEQ multiplex PCR; TCRdb keeps in-frame clones, though not all of them. The table shows 100,000 to 150,000 clones, with roughly 94% occurring only once. The sample taken for sequencing was blood. The receptors shown here come from a man aged 25 to 40 in good health.

The chain has TRBV27 and TRBJ2-7, with 7 bases identical to TRBD2. After removal of 2 bases from V and 3 bases from J, the junction contained 7 bases not matched to a gene. This CDR3 is 15 amino acids long. From germline, CDR1 is MNHEY and CDR2 SMNVEV (reference sequence). The CDR3 DNA follows: TGTGCCAGCAGTTTAGCAGGACTAGGTAACTACGAGCAGTACTTC. It codes for CASSLAGLGNYEQYF.

This chain connects TRBV7-2 to TRBJ1-3, with TRBD1 identical over 8 bases. Germline loops: CDR1 SGHTA, CDR2 FQGNSA. J was trimmed by 1 base and V by 1 base; bases with no gene match: 3. The CDR3 sequence is 16 residues long. CDR3 protein: CASSLERTGSGNTIYF. The DNA of the CDR3 is TGTGCCAGCAGCTTAGAAAGGACAGGGTCTGGAAACACCATATATTTT.

For the CDR3, the DNA is TGTGCCAGCAGCTTACCCCCTGAGGGCGGTCCGGATACGCAGTATTTT. Amino acids: CASSLPPEGGPDTQYF. The chain has TRBV7-8 and TRBJ2-3; the D gene is possibly TRBD2 (5 bases). Per the germline V gene, CDR1 is SGHVS and CDR2 is FQNEAQ. This CDR3 has 16 residues. Trimming left V 2 bases short and J 6 bases short, with 18 bases between.

This chain links TRBV7-3 with TRBJ1-5; TRBD1 is a possible D gene (5 bases). The V end lost 5 bases, the J end lost 7 bases, and 18 bases lay between the germline ends. The CDR3 runs 15 residues. CDR1 SGHTA and CDR2 FQGTGA come from the germline V gene. CDR3: CASSIPGPGRQPQHF. Here the CDR3 DNA reads TGTGCCAGCAGCATTCCGGGGCCAGGGAGGCAGCCCCAGCATTTT.

This clone was observed a single time. The V and J genes are TRBV4-3 and TRBJ2-4; 8 bases line up with TRBD2. Germline CDR1 LGHNA, CDR2 YSLEER. The CDR3 runs to 18 residues. The V and J ends lost 0 bases and 4 bases, in that order; junction bases with no gene match: 11. The CDR3 sequence: CASSQDYRGGYSKNIQYF. CDR3 sequence (DNA): TGCGCCAGCAGCCAAGATTACCGGGGGGGCTACTCAAAAAACATTCAGTACTTC.

The genes are TRBV4-3 and TRBJ2-2; D gene ambiguous. The germline V gene encodes CDR1 LGHNA and CDR2 YSLEER. V was clipped by 0 bases and J by 5 bases, with 7 bases between them. The CDR3 covers 14 residues. This CDR3 is CASSQDPETGELFF. As DNA, the CDR3 is TGCGCCAGCAGCCAAGATCCCGAGACCGGGGAGCTGTTTTTT.

The chain employs TRBV18 and TRBJ2-1, with 10 bases identical to TRBD2. Losses at the gene ends were 2 bases for V and 3 bases for J; bases not matched to a gene: 1. Germline CDR1 KGHSH, CDR2 LQKENI. The CDR3 spans 15 residues. The CDR3 protein is CASSPSGGVYNEQFF. CDR3 sequence (DNA): TGTGCCAGCTCACCAAGCGGGGGGGTCTACAATGAGCAGTTCTTC.

The rearrangement uses TRBV18 and TRBJ1-1, with no clear D. The CDR3 is made up of 13 amino acids. With 5 bases removed from V and 1 base from J, the gap between germline ends came to 8 bases. From germline, CDR1 is KGHSH and CDR2 LQKENI. The CDR3 sequence is CASSFGPNTEAFF. As DNA, the CDR3 is TGTGCCAGCTCATTCGGCCCGAACACTGAAGCTTTCTTT.

This rearrangement joins TRBV19 to TRBJ1-5; possible D gene TRBD1, 6 bases. This CDR3 spans 14 amino acids. The V end lost 4 bases, the J end lost 4 bases, and 11 bases lay between the germline ends. CDR1 is LNHDA, CDR2 SQIVND, per germline (reference sequence). The CDR3 DNA sequence: TGTGCCAGTAGTAGACCAGGGGTAAATCAGCCCCAGCATTTT. This gives the protein CASSRPGVNQPQHF.

This rearrangement joins TRBV2 to TRBJ1-5, with D unresolved. V lost 6 bases, J lost 2 bases, and 5 bases lay in between. The CDR3 runs to 12 residues. Germline values: CDR1 SNHLY, CDR2 FYNNEI. The CDR3 DNA sequence: TGTGCCAGCAGGGACGGCAATCAGCCCCAGCATTTT. Translating it yields CASRDGNQPQHF.

The chain couples TRBV5-5 to TRBJ1-2; D remains ambiguous. Germline CDR1 and CDR2: SGHKS and YYEKEE (reference sequence). V was trimmed by 4 bases and J by 1 base, leaving 14 bases between them. The CDR3 runs 15 residues. CDR3 DNA: TGTGCCAGCAGCCCCTCCGGGCCGGTTAACTATGGCTACACCTTC. Translated: CASSPSGPVNYGYTF.

The chain carries TRBV6-5 and TRBJ2-7; D is perhaps TRBD1 (5 bases). The CDR3 loop spans 14 amino acids. V shed 6 bases and J shed 4 bases, with 16 bases lying between them. Germline V gives CDR1 MNHEY, CDR2 SVGAGI. As DNA, the CDR3 is TGTGCCAGCAGGACAGAACAGTTCGGGTACGAGCAGTACTTC. Its translation is CASRTEQFGYEQYF.

DNA of the CDR3: TGTGCCAGCAGGGGACAGGGGGTTAACTATGGCTACACCTTC. This codes for CASRGQGVNYGYTF. The chain recombines TRBV7-2 with TRBJ1-2, with TRBD1 matching over 11 bases. The CDR3 runs to 14 residues. With V trimmed by 6 bases and J by 1 base, 1 base remained unmatched. Germline assignment: CDR1 SGHTA and CDR2 FQGNSA.

The CDR3 DNA reads as TGTGCCAGCGGGGGGAGGACTAATGAAAAACTGTTTTTT. Residues: CASGGRTNEKLFF. This chain uses TRBV6-5 with TRBJ1-4; D is perhaps TRBD1 (5 bases). The germline V and J ends were trimmed by 8 bases and 2 bases, with 9 bases remaining between them. Looked up from germline, CDR1 is MNHEY and CDR2 is SVGAGI. The CDR3 covers 13 residues.

This CDR3 reads CASSQNNEQFF. In DNA form, the CDR3 reads TGTGCCAGTAGTCAGAACAATGAGCAGTTCTTC. V is TRBV19 and J is TRBJ2-1; D unclear. Germline loops: CDR1 LNHDA, CDR2 SQIVND (reference sequence). Trimming stripped 5 bases from V and 5 bases from J, with 4 bases between. This CDR3 is built from 11 residues.

The genes are TRBV4-3 and TRBJ1-3; weak D call: TRBD1 (5 bases). CDR1 and CDR2 from the germline V gene are LGHNA and YSLEER. The CDR3 runs 16 residues. V lost 5 bases, J lost 0 bases, and 14 bases lay in between. The CDR3 DNA sequence: TGCGCCAGCAGCTGGGACTTTCTGACCTCTGGAAACACCATATATTTT. As protein: CASSWDFLTSGNTIYF.

The CDR3 DNA sequence: TGTGCCAGCAGTGAAGCGGCCCCCCCGGCCTATGGCTACACCTTC. Translating gives CASSEAAPPAYGYTF. This rearrangement joins TRBV6-1 to TRBJ1-2; D not certain. From germline, CDR1 is MNHNS and CDR2 SASEGT. The CDR3 contains 15 residues. V was clipped by 0 bases and J by 4 bases, with 12 bases between them.